Each of the 20 T cell receptor beta chains below was sequenced from the same sample in a study of blood T cell repertoires in COVID-19. Profiling relied on immunoSEQ multiplex PCR, and the TCRdb table lists in-frame clones only, not all of them. The sample lists hundreds of thousands of clones; over 75% were seen once. What was sequenced was PBMCs or T cells enriched from blood (not recorded which). These receptors were taken from a man between 18 and 29 years old who had recovered from COVID-19.

This clone was detected only once. This chain joins TRBV5-1 and TRBJ2-1; a weak D match, TRBD1 (7 bases). This CDR3 comprises 15 residues. Germline V gives CDR1 SGHRS, CDR2 YFSETQ. Between the trimmed V and J ends, which lost 2 bases and 4 bases, there was a span of 13 bases. The CDR3 region has the DNA TGCGCCAGCAGCTTAAAGGCAGGGGGGTACAATGAGCAGTTCTTC. It translates to CASSLKAGGYNEQFF.

This chain uses TRBV29-1 with TRBJ1-5, with D unclear. This CDR3 region has 12 residues. The V gene lost 6 bases and the J gene lost 6 bases, with 12 bases spanning the gap. Germline loops: CDR1 SQVTM, CDR2 ANQGSEA. As DNA, the CDR3 is TGCAGCGTAGGGAGGGAAGGTCAGCCCCAGCATTTT. It translates to CSVGREGQPQHF.

This chain links TRBV11-3 with TRBJ2-2; 7 nucleotides match TRBD2. The germline V gene has CDR1 SGHNT and CDR2 YENEEA. V dropped 5 bases and J dropped 2; count of bases not matched to a gene: 5. CDR3 length: 15 amino acids. CDR3 residues: CASSPSGVNTGELFF. CDR3 coding DNA: TGTGCCAGCAGCCCCAGCGGGGTCAACACCGGGGAGCTGTTTTTT.

The chain joins TRBV11-1 to TRBJ2-3; 9 bases line up with TRBD1. CDR3 length: 15 residues. Per the germline V gene, CDR1 is SGHAT and CDR2 is FQDESV (reference sequence). V trimming: 2 bases; J trimming: 6 bases; junction bases outside the gene matches: 6. DNA of the CDR3: TGTGCCAGCAGCTTAACGGGACAGGGCTACGATACGCAGTATTTT. It yields the protein CASSLTGQGYDTQYF. Full variable domain (missing parts from reference TRBV11-1 and TRBJ2-3): EAEVAQSPRYKITEKSQAVAFWCDPISGHATLYWYRQILGQGPELLVQFQDESVVDDSQLPKDRFSAERLKGVDSTLKIQPAELGDSAMYLCASSLTGQGYDTQYFGPGTRLTVL.

The chain recombines TRBV4-2 with TRBJ2-7; the D is unclear. Germline CDR1 and CDR2: LGHNA and YNFKEQ. V lost 6 bases and J 0 bases, leaving 9 bases between the germline ends. The CDR3 extends over 13 amino acids. The CDR3 sequence is CASSQTDSYEQYF. In DNA, the CDR3 is TGTGCCAGCAGTCAGACTGACTCCTACGAGCAGTACTTC.

V usage is TRBV5-1 and J usage is TRBJ1-1; the match to TRBD1 covers 8 bases. CDR1 and CDR2 (germline): SGHRS, YFSETQ. The CDR3 is 14 amino acids. J gave up 4 bases and V 4 bases, and 6 bases lay outside the gene matches. The CDR3 sequence is CASSGGGQGTEAFF. In nucleotides, the CDR3 is TGCGCCAGCAGCGGGGGAGGACAGGGCACTGAAGCTTTCTTT.

This sequence joins TRBV7-8 and TRBJ1-3; a weak D match, TRBD1 (6 bases). V was clipped by 0 bases and J by 1 base, with 16 bases between them. This CDR3 spans 18 amino acids. From germline, CDR1 is SGHVS and CDR2 FQNEAQ. CDR3 protein: CASSLARAKGQSGNTIYF. The CDR3 DNA sequence: TGTGCCAGCAGCTTAGCGCGGGCGAAGGGACAATCTGGAAACACCATATATTTT. The full variable domain, with the rest looked up from reference TRBV7-8 and TRBJ1-3, is GAGVSQSPRYKVAKRGQDVALRCDPISGHVSLFWYQQALGQGPEFLTYFQNEAQLDKSGLPSDRFFAERPEGSVSTLKIQRTQQEDSAVYLCASSLARAKGQSGNTIYFGEGSWLTVV.

The genes are TRBV6-1 and TRBJ1-5, with a weak D call TRBD1 (6 bases). Germline V gene data show CDR1 as MNHNS and CDR2 as SASEGT. V was shortened by 2 bases and J by 5 bases, with 16 bases between the two germline ends. The CDR3 consists of 16 residues. The CDR3 DNA is TGTGCCAGCAGTGAAAGGGGGATCTCCCTAGATCAGCCCCAGCATTTT. Amino acids: CASSERGISLDQPQHF.

V gene TRBV28 combines with J gene TRBJ2-3, with 7 bases lining up with TRBD1. V shed 6 bases, J shed 4 bases, and the junction held 7 bases outside the gene matches. This CDR3 contains 14 residues. CDR1 and CDR2 (germline): MDHEN, SYDVKM. CDR3 nucleotides: TGTGCCAGCAGGGAGACAGGGAGCGCAGATACGCAGTATTTT. This sequence encodes CASRETGSADTQYF.

V is TRBV6-5 and J is TRBJ1-3; TRBD1 might be the D (6 bases). The V gene lost 10 bases and the J gene lost 7 bases, with 20 bases spanning the gap. The V gene's germline CDR1 is MNHEY and CDR2 SVGAGI. This CDR3 contains 14 residues. CDR3 nucleotides: TGTGCCACCCTAATAGAGAGGGGGGGGAACACCATATATTTT. This encodes CATLIERGGNTIYF.

The chain recombines TRBV6-5 with TRBJ1-6, with TRBD1 as a possible D gene (5 bases). This CDR3 spans 15 amino acids. Germline loops: CDR1 MNHEY, CDR2 SVGAGI. Deletions cut 0 bases from V and 7 bases from J, with 10 bases between. For the CDR3, the DNA is TGTGCCAGCAGTTACTCCGGACACTCGAATTCACCCCTCCACTTT. This gives the protein CASSYSGHSNSPLHF.

The chain is built from TRBV2 and TRBJ1-1, with D possibly TRBD1 on 6 matching bases. The germline V and J ends were trimmed by 10 bases and 6 bases, with 15 bases remaining between them. Germline CDR1 reads SNHLY; CDR2 reads FYNNEI. This CDR3 spans 12 amino acids. This CDR3 is CATRGQLAEAFF. CDR3 bases: TGTGCCACCAGGGGCCAGTTGGCTGAAGCTTTCTTT.

The chain joins TRBV3-1 (or the pseudogene TRBV3-2) to TRBJ2-5; 7 bases fit TRBD1. V lost 0 bases, J lost 5 bases, and 3 bases stayed unmatched. This CDR3 contains 14 residues. Germline CDR1 LGHDT, CDR2 YNNKEL (reference sequence). In nucleotides, the CDR3 is TGTGCCAGCAGCCAAGAGGGACAGAAGGAGACCCAGTACTTC. Translated, it gives CASSQEGQKETQYF.

The rearrangement joins TRBV5-4 to TRBJ2-2; 10 positions agree with TRBD2. This CDR3 is built from 16 residues. Per germline, CDR1 SGHNT and CDR2 YYREEE (reference sequence). V shed 3 bases, J shed 2 bases, and the junction held 4 bases outside the gene matches. CDR3 in DNA: TGTGCCAGCAGCTCTAGCGGGGGATCCAACACCGGGGAGCTGTTTTTT. It codes for CASSSSGGSNTGELFF.

The chain couples TRBV5-1 to TRBJ1-5; D may be TRBD1 (5 bases). CDR3 length equals 15 residues. Germline CDR1 and CDR2: SGHRS and YFSETQ. Trimming left V 4 bases short and J 1 base short, with 12 bases between. DNA for the CDR3: TGCGCCAGCAGCCCGGGGGGGGTGAGCAATCAGCCCCAGCATTTT. Translating it yields CASSPGGVSNQPQHF.

The chain has TRBV30 and TRBJ2-1; D is perhaps TRBD1 (5 bases). This CDR3 has 11 residues. V lost 5 bases and J 11 bases, leaving 13 bases between the germline ends. Germline V gene sequence: CDR1 GTSNPN, CDR2 SVGIG (reference sequence). The CDR3 sequence is CAWQGEQKQFF. CDR3 nucleotide sequence: TGTGCCTGGCAAGGGGAACAGAAGCAGTTCTTC.

V is TRBV5-1 and J is TRBJ2-7, with 7 positions matching TRBD1. This CDR3 region has 15 residues. V gave up 0 bases and J gave up 1 base; unmatched junction bases: 4. CDR1 is SGHRS and CDR2 is YFSETQ in the germline V gene. CDR3 loop: CASSLDAGGSYEQYF. As DNA, the CDR3 is TGCGCCAGCAGCTTGGACGCAGGGGGATCCTACGAGCAGTACTTC.

V is TRBV19 and J is TRBJ1-5, with D possibly matching TRBD1 (5 bases). V was cut by 7 bases and J by 7 bases, with 20 bases left in between. The CDR3 covers 15 residues. Germline CDR1 is LNHDA and CDR2 is SQIVND (reference sequence). CDR3 sequence: CASTSGGALEQPQHF. The CDR3 nucleotides are TGTGCCAGTACCTCGGGGGGTGCCCTGGAACAGCCCCAGCATTTT.

This chain uses TRBV7-9 with TRBJ1-2; D may be TRBD1 (5 bases). V shed 4 bases and J shed 4 bases, with 13 bases lying between them. The CDR3 has 14 amino acids. Germline loops: CDR1 SEHNR, CDR2 FQNEAQ (reference sequence). CDR3: CASSSQGSAYGYTF. CDR3 bases: TGTGCCAGCAGCTCGCAGGGATCAGCCTATGGCTACACCTTC.

The J gene is TRBJ2-1, the V gene TRBV2, with D tentatively TRBD2 (5 bases). The germline V gene encodes CDR1 SNHLY and CDR2 FYNNEI. Trimming stripped 8 bases from V and 2 bases from J, with 10 bases between. The CDR3 totals 13 residues. The DNA of the CDR3 is TGTGCCAGCGAACGGGAAGCCTACAATGAGCAGTTCTTC. This translates into CASEREAYNEQFF.